These 14 T cell receptor beta chains were all obtained from the same sample, sequenced in a study of blood T cell repertoires in COVID-19. Only in-frame clones appear in the TCRdb table, and some are missing; sequencing was by immunoSEQ multiplex PCR. This sample carries 60,000 to 75,000 clones, roughly 84% of them seen once, and the ten largest clones take around 9.4%. Sample: peripheral blood. All receptors come from a woman aged 50 to 60 with acute or convalescent COVID-19.

This clone is medium-sized (0.01 to 0.1%) in the sample. The chain carries TRBV18 and TRBJ1-2; TRBD1 matches at 7 bases. CDR3 size: 12 residues. The J segment lost 8 bases and the V segment lost 6 bases, leaving 6 bases of the junction unmatched. Germline V lookup: CDR1 KGHSH, CDR2 LQKENI. The CDR3 nucleotides read TGTGCCAGCTCTACAGGGGAGAACGGCTACACCTTC. Translation gives CASSTGENGYTF.

This chain joins TRBV12-3 or TRBV12-4 and TRBJ1-3, with 7 bases that match TRBD1. The length of the CDR3 is 12 residues. V lost 8 bases, J lost 2 bases, and 0 bases stayed unmatched. The CDR3 DNA follows: TGTGCCAGCCAGGGGGCTGGAAACACCATATATTTT. Translated, it gives CASQGAGNTIYF.

The rearrangement links TRBV2 to TRBJ2-7; D uncertain. The CDR3 consists of 11 residues. V dropped 3 bases and J dropped 7 bases, with 7 bases sitting between them. Germline CDR1 reads SNHLY; CDR2 reads FYNNEI. CDR3 in DNA: TGTGCCAGCAGTGATATGAGTGAGCAGTACTTC. Amino acids: CASSDMSEQYF.

The chain uses TRBV6-5 and TRBJ1-2, with D possibly TRBD1 on 6 matching bases. Deletions cut 6 bases from V and 0 bases from J, with 11 bases between. The CDR3 runs 14 residues. Germline-derived CDR1 and CDR2 are MNHEY and SVGAGI. In DNA form, the CDR3 reads TGTGCCAGCAGAGCAGGGGACCCTAACTATGGCTACACCTTC. The encoded protein is CASRAGDPNYGYTF.

The CDR3 nucleotides are TGTGCCAGCAGCCGCCTGACCTGGGGGGTAGCGGGAAGCTACAATGAGCAGTTCTTC. It translates to CASSRLTWGVAGSYNEQFF. This sequence joins TRBV7-8 and TRBJ2-1, with TRBD2 matching 8 bases. Germline CDR1 reads SGHVS; CDR2 reads FQNEAQ. The CDR3 has 19 amino acids. The junction had 18 bases not matched to a gene; V was cut back by 5 bases and J by 3 bases.

The V and J genes are TRBV29-1 and TRBJ2-1, with TRBD1 identical over 8 bases. V trimming: 4 bases; J trimming: 2 bases; junction bases outside the gene matches: 7. Germline lookup yields CDR1 SQVTM and CDR2 ANQGSEA. The CDR3 is made up of 15 amino acids. In DNA, the CDR3 is TGCAGCGTTGCCCCGACAGGGGACCCCTACAATGAGCAGTTCTTC. This encodes CSVAPTGDPYNEQFF.

Worth noting for this clone: This clone may be a read error of a much larger clone one base away. Other DNA sequences in the sample encode the same CDR3. V usage is TRBV7-2 and J usage is TRBJ1-6; 10 bases are shared with TRBD1. V dropped 4 bases and J dropped 7; count of bases not matched to a gene: 1. The CDR3 contains 14 residues. Germline CDR1 and CDR2: SGHTA and FQGNSA. CDR3 sequence: CASSSGQGNSPLHF. Written as DNA, the CDR3 is TGTGCCAGCAGCTCGGGACAGGGGAATTCACCCCTCCACTTT.

V gene TRBV19 combines with J gene TRBJ2-1; 14 bases line up with TRBD2. The CDR3 has 17 amino acids. V lost 9 bases and J lost 1; bases outside the gene matches: 8. Looked up from germline, CDR1 is LNHDA and CDR2 is SQIVND (reference sequence). The CDR3 loop is CARGLAGVIASYNEQFF. The CDR3 DNA follows: TGTGCCAGGGGACTAGCGGGAGTTATCGCATCCTACAATGAGCAGTTCTTC.

The chain has TRBV5-1 and TRBJ1-6; 10 nucleotides align to TRBD1. The germline V gene encodes CDR1 SGHRS and CDR2 YFSETQ. V lost 7 bases to trimming and J lost 7 bases; unmatched junction nucleotides: 8. The CDR3 has 15 residues. The CDR3 region has the DNA TGCGCCAGCGTACCCGGGACAGGGGCGAATTCACCCCTCCACTTT. Amino acids: CASVPGTGANSPLHF.

The rearrangement joins TRBV7-6 to TRBJ2-2; TRBD1 agrees at 11 bases. The CDR3 covers 15 residues. J lost 5 bases, V lost 5 bases, and 4 bases had no gene match. Germline loops: CDR1 SGHVS, CDR2 FNYEAQ. CDR3 protein: CASSPGQGATGELFF. The CDR3 DNA is TGTGCCAGCAGCCCCGGACAGGGGGCAACCGGGGAGCTGTTTTTT.

There are a few counts of this clone. This chain uses TRBV5-6 with TRBJ2-7; 7 positions match TRBD2. The CDR3 has 15 amino acids. Germline CDR1 SGHDT, CDR2 YYEEEE. The V and J ends lost 3 bases and 2 bases, in that order; junction bases with no gene match: 8. The CDR3 loop reads CASSSTRDYPYEQYF. CDR3 in DNA: TGTGCCAGCAGCTCGACCCGGGACTACCCCTACGAGCAGTACTTC.

The chain is built from TRBV29-1 and TRBJ2-5; a weak D match, TRBD2 (6 bases). Germline V CDR1 and CDR2: SQVTM, ANQGSEA. V dropped 0 bases and J dropped 7 bases, with 6 bases sitting between them. This CDR3 has 11 residues. Here the CDR3 reads CSVEDSGTQYF. The CDR3 coding sequence is TGCAGCGTTGAAGATAGCGGGACCCAGTACTTC.

The chain couples TRBV4-3 to TRBJ2-5; D possibly corresponds to TRBD2 (6 bases). The V end lost 4 bases, the J end lost 5 bases, and 17 bases lay between the germline ends. CDR1 LGHNA and CDR2 YSLEER come from the germline V gene. The CDR3 runs 15 residues. CDR3 residues: CASSPDSTRWETQYF. CDR3 nucleotide sequence: TGCGCCAGCAGCCCAGATTCGACTAGATGGGAGACCCAGTACTTC.

The chain couples TRBV24-1 to TRBJ2-5; the match to TRBD1 covers 10 bases. From germline, CDR1 is KGHDR and CDR2 SFDVKD. The CDR3 has 17 amino acids. V lost 2 bases, J lost 4 bases, and 9 bases stayed unmatched. Written as DNA, the CDR3 is TGTGCCACCAGTGATTCCAACCCCCGGGACAGGGGAGAGACCCAGTACTTC. Protein product: CATSDSNPRDRGETQYF.